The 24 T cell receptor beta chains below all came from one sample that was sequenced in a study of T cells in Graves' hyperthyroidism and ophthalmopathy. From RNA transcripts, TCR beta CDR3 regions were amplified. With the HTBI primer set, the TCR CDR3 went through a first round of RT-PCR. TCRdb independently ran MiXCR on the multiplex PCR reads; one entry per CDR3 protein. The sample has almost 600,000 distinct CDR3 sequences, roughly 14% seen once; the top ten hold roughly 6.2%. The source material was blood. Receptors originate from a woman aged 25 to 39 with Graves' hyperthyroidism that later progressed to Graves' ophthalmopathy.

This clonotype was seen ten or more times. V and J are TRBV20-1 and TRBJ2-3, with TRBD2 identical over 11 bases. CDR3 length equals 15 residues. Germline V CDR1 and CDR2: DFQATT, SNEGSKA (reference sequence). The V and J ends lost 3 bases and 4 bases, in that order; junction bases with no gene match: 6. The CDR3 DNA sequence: TGCAGTGCTAGCGAACTAGCGGGAGAAGCAGATACGCAGTATTTT. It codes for CSASELAGEADTQYF.

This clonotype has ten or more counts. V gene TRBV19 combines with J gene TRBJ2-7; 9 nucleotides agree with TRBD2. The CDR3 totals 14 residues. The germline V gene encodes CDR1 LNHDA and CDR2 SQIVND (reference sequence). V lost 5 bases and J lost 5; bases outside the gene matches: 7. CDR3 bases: TGTGCCAGTAGTGATAGCGGGAGAGAAAACGAGCAGTACTTC. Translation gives CASSDSGRENEQYF.

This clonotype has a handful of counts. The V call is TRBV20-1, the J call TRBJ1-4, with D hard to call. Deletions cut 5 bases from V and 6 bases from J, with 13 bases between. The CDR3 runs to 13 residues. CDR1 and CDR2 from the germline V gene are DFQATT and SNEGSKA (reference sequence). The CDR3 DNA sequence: TGCAGTGCTCAACCCTCCGGGGATGAAAAACTGTTTTTT. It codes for CSAQPSGDEKLFF.

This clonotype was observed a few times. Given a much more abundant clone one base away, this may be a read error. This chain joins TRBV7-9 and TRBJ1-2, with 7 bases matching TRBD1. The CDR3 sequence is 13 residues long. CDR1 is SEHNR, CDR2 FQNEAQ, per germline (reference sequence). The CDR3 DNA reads TGTGTCAGCAGGGCACTCGACAGGGCTGGCTACACCTTC. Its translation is CVSRALDRAGYTF.

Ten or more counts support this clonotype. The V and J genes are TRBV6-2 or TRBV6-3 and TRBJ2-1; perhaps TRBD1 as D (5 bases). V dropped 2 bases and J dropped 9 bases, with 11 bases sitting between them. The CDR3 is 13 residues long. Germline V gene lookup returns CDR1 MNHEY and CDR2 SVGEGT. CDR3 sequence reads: CASSYGPDSEQFF. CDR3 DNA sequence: TGTGCCAGCAGTTACGGTCCCGACAGTGAGCAGTTCTTC.

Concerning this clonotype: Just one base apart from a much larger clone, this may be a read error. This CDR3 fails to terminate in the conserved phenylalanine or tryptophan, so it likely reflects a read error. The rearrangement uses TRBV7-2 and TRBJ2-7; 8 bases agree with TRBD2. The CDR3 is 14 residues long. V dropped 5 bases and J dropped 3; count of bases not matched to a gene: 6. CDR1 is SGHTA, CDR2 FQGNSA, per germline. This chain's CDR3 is CASSNSGTDYEQYL. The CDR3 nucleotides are TGTGCCAGCAGCAATAGCGGGACCGACTACGAGCAGTACCTC.

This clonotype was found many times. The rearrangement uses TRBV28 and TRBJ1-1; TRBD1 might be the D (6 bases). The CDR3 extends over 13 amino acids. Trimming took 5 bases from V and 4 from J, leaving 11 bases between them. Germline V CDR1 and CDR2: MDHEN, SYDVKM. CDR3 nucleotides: TGTGCCAGCAGTGCGGGACACCCCACTGAAGCTTTCTTT. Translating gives CASSAGHPTEAFF.

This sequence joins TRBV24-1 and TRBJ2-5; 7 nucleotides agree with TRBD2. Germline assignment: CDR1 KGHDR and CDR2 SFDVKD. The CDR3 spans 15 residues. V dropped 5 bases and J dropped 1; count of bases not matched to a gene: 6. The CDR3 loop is CATSGSTSAQETQYF. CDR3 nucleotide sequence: TGTGCCACCAGTGGTTCTACTAGCGCCCAAGAGACCCAGTACTTC.

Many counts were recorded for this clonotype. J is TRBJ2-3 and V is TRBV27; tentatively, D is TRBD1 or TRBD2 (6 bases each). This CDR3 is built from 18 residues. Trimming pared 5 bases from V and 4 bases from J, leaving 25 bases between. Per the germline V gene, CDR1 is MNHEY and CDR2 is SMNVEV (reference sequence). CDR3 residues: CASSLRGGAASGADTQYF. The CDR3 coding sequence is TGTGCCAGCAGTCTCCGAGGGGGAGCGGCCTCGGGAGCAGATACGCAGTATTTT.

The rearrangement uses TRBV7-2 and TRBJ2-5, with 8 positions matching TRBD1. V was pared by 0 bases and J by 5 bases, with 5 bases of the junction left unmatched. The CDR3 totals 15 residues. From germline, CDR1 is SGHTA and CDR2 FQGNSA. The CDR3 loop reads CASSLAQTGVETQYF. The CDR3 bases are TGTGCCAGCAGCTTAGCGCAGACAGGGGTGGAGACCCAGTACTTC.

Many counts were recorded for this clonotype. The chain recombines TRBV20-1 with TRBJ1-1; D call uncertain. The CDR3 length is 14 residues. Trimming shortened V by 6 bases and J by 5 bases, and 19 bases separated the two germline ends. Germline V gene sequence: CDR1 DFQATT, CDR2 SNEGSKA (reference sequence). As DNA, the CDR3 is TGCAGTGCGCCCGCGGTCCAAAGTAGGACTGAAGCTTTCTTT. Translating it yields CSAPAVQSRTEAFF.

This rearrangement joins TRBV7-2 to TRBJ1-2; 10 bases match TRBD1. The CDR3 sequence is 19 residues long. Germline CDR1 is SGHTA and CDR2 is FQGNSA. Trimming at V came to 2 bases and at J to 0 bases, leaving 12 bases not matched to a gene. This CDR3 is CASSLWHRGQGTTNYGYTF. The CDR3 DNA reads TGTGCCAGCAGCTTATGGCACCGGGGACAGGGGACAACTAACTATGGCTACACCTTC.

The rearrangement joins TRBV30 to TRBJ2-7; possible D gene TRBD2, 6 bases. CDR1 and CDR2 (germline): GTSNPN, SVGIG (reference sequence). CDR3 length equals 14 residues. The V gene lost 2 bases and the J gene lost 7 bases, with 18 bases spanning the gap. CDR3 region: CAWSPPVGGYEQYF. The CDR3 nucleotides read TGTGCCTGGAGTCCACCGGTGGGAGGTTATGAGCAGTACTTC.

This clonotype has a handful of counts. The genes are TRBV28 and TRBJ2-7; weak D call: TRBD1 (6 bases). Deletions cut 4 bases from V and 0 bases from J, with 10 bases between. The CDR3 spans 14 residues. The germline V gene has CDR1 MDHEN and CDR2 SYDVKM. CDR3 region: CASSSWTVSYEQYF. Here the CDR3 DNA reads TGTGCCAGCAGTTCATGGACAGTCTCCTACGAGCAGTACTTC. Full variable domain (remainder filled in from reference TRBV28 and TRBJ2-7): DVKVTQSSRYLVKRTGEKVFLECVQDMDHENMFWYRQDPGLGLRLIYFSYDVKMKEKGDIPEGYSVSREKKERFSLILESASTNQTSMYLCASSSWTVSYEQYFGPGTRLTVT.

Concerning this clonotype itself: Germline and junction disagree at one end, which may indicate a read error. CDR3 sequence: CASSFEPDRGETRYF. The CDR3 nucleotides are TGTGCCAGCAGTTTTGAACCGGACAGGGGAGAGACCCGGTACTTC. The chain uses TRBV28 and TRBJ2-5, with 9 bases identical to TRBD1. CDR3 length equals 15 residues. The germline V gene has CDR1 MDHEN and CDR2 SYDVKM.

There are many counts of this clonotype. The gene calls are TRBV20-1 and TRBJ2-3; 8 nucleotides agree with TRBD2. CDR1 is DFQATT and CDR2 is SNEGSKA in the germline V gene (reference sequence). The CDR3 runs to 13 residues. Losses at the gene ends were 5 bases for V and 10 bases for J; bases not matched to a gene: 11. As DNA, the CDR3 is TGCAGTGCTCCGCCGGGACTAGAGGAGGCGCAGTATTTT. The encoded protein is CSAPPGLEEAQYF.

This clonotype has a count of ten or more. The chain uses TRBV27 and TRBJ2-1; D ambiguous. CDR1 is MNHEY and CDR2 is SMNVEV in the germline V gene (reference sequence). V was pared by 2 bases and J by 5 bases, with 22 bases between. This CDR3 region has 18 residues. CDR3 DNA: TGTGCCAGCAGTTTAGGCCCTGGTCGGTGGCCCTTACACAATGAGCAGTTCTTC. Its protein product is CASSLGPGRWPLHNEQFF.

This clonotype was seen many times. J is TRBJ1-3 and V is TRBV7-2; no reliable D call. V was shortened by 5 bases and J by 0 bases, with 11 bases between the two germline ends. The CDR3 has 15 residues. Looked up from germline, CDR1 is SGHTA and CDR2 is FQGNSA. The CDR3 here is CASSPATASGNTIYF. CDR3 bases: TGTGCCAGCAGCCCAGCGACGGCCTCTGGAAACACCATATATTTT.

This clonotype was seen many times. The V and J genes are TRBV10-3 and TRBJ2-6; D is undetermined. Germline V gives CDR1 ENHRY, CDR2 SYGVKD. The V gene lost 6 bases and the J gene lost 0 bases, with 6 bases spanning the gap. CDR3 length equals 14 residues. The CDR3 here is CAIRGSSGANVLTF. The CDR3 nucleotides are TGTGCCATCAGAGGGTCCTCTGGGGCCAACGTCCTGACTTTC.

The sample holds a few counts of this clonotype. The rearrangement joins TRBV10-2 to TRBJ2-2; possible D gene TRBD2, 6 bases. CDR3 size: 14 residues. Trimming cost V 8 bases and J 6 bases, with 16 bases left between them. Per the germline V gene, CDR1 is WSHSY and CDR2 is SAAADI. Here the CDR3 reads CASLSRRGAGELFF. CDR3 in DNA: TGCGCCAGCCTTAGTCGGCGGGGCGCCGGGGAGCTGTTTTTT.

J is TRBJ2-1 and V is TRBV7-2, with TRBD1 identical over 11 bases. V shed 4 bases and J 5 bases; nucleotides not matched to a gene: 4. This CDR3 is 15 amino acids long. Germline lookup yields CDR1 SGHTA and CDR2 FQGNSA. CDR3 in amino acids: CASSSGQGAHNEQFF. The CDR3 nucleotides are TGTGCCAGCAGCTCTGGACAGGGGGCTCACAATGAGCAGTTCTTC.

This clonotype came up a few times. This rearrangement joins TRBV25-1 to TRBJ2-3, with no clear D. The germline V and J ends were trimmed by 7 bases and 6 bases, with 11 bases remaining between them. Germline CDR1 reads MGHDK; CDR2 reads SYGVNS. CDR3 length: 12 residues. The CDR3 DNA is TGTGCCAGCATGCCTACTTGGGATACGCAGTATTTT. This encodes CASMPTWDTQYF.

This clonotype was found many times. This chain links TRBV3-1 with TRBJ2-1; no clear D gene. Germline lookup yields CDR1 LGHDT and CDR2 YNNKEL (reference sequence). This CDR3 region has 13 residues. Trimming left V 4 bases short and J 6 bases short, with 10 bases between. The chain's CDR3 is CASSLMGPNEQFF. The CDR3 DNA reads TGTGCCAGCAGCCTAATGGGCCCCAATGAGCAGTTCTTC.

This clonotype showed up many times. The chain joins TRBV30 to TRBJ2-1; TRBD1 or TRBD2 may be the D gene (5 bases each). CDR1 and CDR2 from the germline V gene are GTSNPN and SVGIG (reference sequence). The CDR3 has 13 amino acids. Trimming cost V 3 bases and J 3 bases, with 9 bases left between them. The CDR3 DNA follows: TGTGCCTGGAGGGGGGTAGACTACAATGAGCAGTTCTTC. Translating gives CAWRGVDYNEQFF. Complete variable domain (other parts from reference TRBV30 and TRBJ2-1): SQTIHQWPATLVQPVGSPLSLECTVEGTSNPNLYWYRQAAGRGLQLLFYSVGIGQISSEVPQNLSASRPQDRQFILSSKKLLLSDSGFYLCAWRGVDYNEQFFGPGTRLTVL.